One TCR beta chain is described in this entry. What it binds is unknown. Input was roughly 2.2 ug genomic DNA, or all available if less. Repertoires were generated with immunoSEQ multiplex PCR, while TCRdb's copy carries only in-frame clones and drops some. Of roughly 70,000 clones in the sample, roughly 87% are singletons; the top ten hold 2% to 2.5%. The data belong to a study of glioma-infiltrating T cells after dendritic cell vaccination. Study-wide points: Estimated pretreatment TIL content predicted outcome after dendritic cell vaccination. Only a small number of patients had complete blood and tumor samples.

The CDR3 covers 15 residues. Germline assignment: CDR1 SGHTA and CDR2 FQGNSA. V was cut by 5 bases and J by 7 bases, with 20 bases left in between. The material was blood, obtained before dendritic cell vaccination. This TCR derives from a human donor with glioblastoma. The chain joins TRBV7-2 to TRBJ1-2; D might be TRBD1 (6 bases). CDR3 protein: CASSPDSIIGGGYTF. The CDR3, as DNA: TGTGCCAGCAGCCCGGACAGTATCATTGGGGGTGGCTACACCTTC.